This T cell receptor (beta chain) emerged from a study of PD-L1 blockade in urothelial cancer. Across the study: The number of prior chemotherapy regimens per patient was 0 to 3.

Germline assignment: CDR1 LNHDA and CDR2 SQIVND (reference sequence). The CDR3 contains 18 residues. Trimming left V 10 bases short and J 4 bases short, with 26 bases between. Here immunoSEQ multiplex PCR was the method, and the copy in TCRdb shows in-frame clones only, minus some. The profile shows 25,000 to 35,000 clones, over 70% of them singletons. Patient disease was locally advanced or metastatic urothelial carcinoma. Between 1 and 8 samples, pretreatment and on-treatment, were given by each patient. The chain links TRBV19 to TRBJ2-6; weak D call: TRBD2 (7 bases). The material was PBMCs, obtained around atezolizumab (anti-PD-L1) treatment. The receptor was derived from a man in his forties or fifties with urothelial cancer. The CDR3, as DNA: TGTGCCACCGGGGGGCAGGGATCAAATTTGTGGGGGGCCAACGTCCTGACTTTC. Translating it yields CATGGQGSNLWGANVLTF.